This TCR beta chain was obtained from a study of T cells after posttransplantation cyclophosphamide. Overall study results and limits: Recipient CMV seropositivity and CMV reactivation strongly tracked TRB clonality.

Data came from immunoSEQ multiplex PCR; TCRdb stores just in-frame clones and leaves some out. The sample records 25,000 to 35,000 clones, 70% to 90% being singletons. A note on this clone: No antigen is known for it.

Germline CDR1 and CDR2: SGHVS and FQNEAQ. V shed 0 bases, J shed 4 bases, and the junction held 4 bases outside the gene matches. There are 17 residues in the CDR3. This clonotype was obtained from a woman aged 40 to 55 with a blood cancer, CMV-positive, and with a related stem cell donor. The chain has TRBV7-8 and TRBJ2-5; TRBD2 aligns across 14 bases. The sequenced material came from PBMCs. CDR3 DNA: TGTGCCAGCAGCTTAGCCCGACTAGCGGGGGGGCCAGAGACCCAGTACTTC. Residues: CASSLARLAGGPETQYF.